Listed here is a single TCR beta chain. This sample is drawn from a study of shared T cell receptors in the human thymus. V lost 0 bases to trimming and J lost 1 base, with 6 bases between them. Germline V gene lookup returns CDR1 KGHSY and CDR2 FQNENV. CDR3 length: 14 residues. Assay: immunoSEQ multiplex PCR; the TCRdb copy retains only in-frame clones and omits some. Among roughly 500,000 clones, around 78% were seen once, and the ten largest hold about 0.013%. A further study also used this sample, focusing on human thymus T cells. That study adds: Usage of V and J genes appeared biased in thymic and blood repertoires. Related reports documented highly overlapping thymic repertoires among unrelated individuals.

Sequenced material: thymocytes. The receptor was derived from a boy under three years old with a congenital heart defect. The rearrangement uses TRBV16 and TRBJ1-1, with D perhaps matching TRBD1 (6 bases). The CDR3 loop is CASSQSTGNTEAFF. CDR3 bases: TGTGCCAGCAGCCAATCGACAGGGAACACTGAAGCTTTCTTT.